This is a list of T cell receptor beta chains from one sample in a study of human T cells and chemical hapten exposure. Via MiXCR, TCRdb re-called the RACE reads, giving one row per CDR3 protein. Among some 250,000 distinct CDR3 sequences listed, around 7.3% were seen once. Sequenced material: whole blood, taken in connection with sensitization to the hapten diphenylcyclopropenone (DPC). The receptors originated from a man aged 18 to 29 with alopecia areata. Some clones in this sample may be carry-over from other donors' samples. The CDR3 runs from the conserved cysteine through the conserved F or W. The order of the fields is clone size, J gene, D gene, CDR3 length, V gene, CDR3 protein, CDR3 DNA. A D gene is named only where the DNA matches it firmly. Clone size is given for some rows only: seen once, a few or many times, or a class if the clone is expanded.

few TRBJ1-5 NA 17 TRBV4-1 CASSQVAGTLGNQPQHF TGCGCCAGCAGCCAAGTGGCCGGAACCTTGGGCAATCAGCCCCAGCATTTT
NA TRBJ2-3 NA 12 TRBV6-2/TRBV6-3 CASSSPPGEQYF TGTGCCAGCAGTTCCCCCCCGGGGGAGCAGTATTTT
NA TRBJ1-1 NA 14 TRBV6-1 CASSETVLNTEAFF TGTGCCAGCAGTGAGACAGTTCTGAACACTGAAGCTTTCTTT
many TRBJ2-3 NA 16 TRBV9 CASSFNPTRSTDTQYF TGTGCCAGCAGCTTCAATCCTACCCGATCCACAGATACGCAGTATTTT
NA TRBJ1-2 NA 18 TRBV10-3 CAIREDRTGYGANYGYTF TGTGCCATCAGGGAAGACAGGACCGGGTACGGCGCTAACTATGGCTACACCTTC
NA TRBJ2-4 NA 15 TRBV6-5 CASGSKPGKKNIQYF TGTGCCAGCGGGAGTAAACCGGGCAAGAAAAACATTCAGTACTTC
few TRBJ2-1 NA 12 TRBV6-2/TRBV6-3 CASSYSPNEQFF TGTGCCAGCAGTTACTCTCCCAATGAGCAGTTCTTC
NA TRBJ1-4 NA 17 TRBV4-3 CASSQDGSASTNEKLFF TGCGCCAGCAGCCAAGATGGATCAGCTTCAACTAATGAAAAACTGTTTTTT
few TRBJ2-3 TRBD2 14 TRBV27 CASTSGDNTDTQYF TGTGCCAGCACTAGCGGGGATAACACAGATACGCAGTATTTT
few TRBJ2-1 NA 16 TRBV6-6 CASSYEAVNSYNEQFF TGTGCCAGCAGTTATGAGGCAGTCAACTCCTACAATGAGCAGTTCTTC
few TRBJ1-1 NA 13 TRBV12-3/TRBV12-4 CASTLDLNTEAFF TGTGCCAGCACCCTTGATCTGAACACTGAAGCTTTCTTT
few TRBJ2-7 NA 13 TRBV11-2 CASSRVGAVEQYF TGTGCCAGCAGCCGGGTGGGGGCTGTTGAGCAGTACTTC
many TRBJ2-7 NA 14 TRBV6-2/TRBV6-3 CASSYRGLTYEQYF TGTGCCAGCAGTTATCGGGGCCTGACCTACGAGCAGTACTTC
NA TRBJ2-3 TRBD1 15 TRBV5-1 CASSPAGQGLDTQYF TGCGCCAGCAGCCCGGCCGGACAGGGTCTAGATACGCAGTATTTT
NA TRBJ1-1 NA 15 TRBV10-3 CAISESSRMNTEAFF TGTGCCATCAGTGAGTCGAGCAGGATGAACACTGAAGCTTTCTTT